These T cell receptor beta chains were read from a single sample in a study of early T cells in non-severe SARS-CoV-2 infection. TCRdb itself ran the 5' RACE reads through MiXCR, one entry per CDR3 protein. The sample consists of approximately 62,000 distinct CDR3 sequences, around 12% of them appearing once. Sequenced material: whole blood. These receptors were collected from an adult who was a healthcare worker with PCR-confirmed SARS-CoV-2 infection or an uninfected control (not recorded which). CDR3s include the opening cysteine and the closing phenylalanine or tryptophan. D genes are given only for firm matches. The listing skips clone size in some rows; elsewhere it reads once, few, many or a size class.

DNA	CDR3	D	V	J	size
TGTGCCACCAGCAGAGATTTGGCTAATGCCTACAATGAGCAGTTCTTC	CATSRDLANAYNEQFF	NA	TRBV15	TRBJ2-1	many
TGTGCCAGTAATAATCCGGGACAGGGAGGCAATCAGCCCCAGCATTTT	CASNNPGQGGNQPQHF	TRBD1	TRBV19	TRBJ1-5	NA
TGTGCCAGCAGCTTCTGGGCGACGAGCTCCTACAATGAGCAGTTCTTC	CASSFWATSSYNEQFF	NA	TRBV11-1	TRBJ2-1	once
TGTGCCACCAGCAGGTCCCGGGACGCAATTACCTACGAGCAGTACTTC	CATSRSRDAITYEQYF	NA	TRBV15	TRBJ2-7	NA
TGTGCCAGCAGCTACCCGGGACAATACAATGAGCAGTTCTTC	CASSYPGQYNEQFF	NA	TRBV7-2	TRBJ2-1	few
TGTGCCAGCAGCTTAGTAGCGGGAGTTAAGGAGACCCAGTACTTC	CASSLVAGVKETQYF	TRBD2	TRBV7-8	TRBJ2-5	many
TGTGCCAGCAGTTCCACTAGCTCCCGAGGATCCGAGCAGTACTTC	CASSSTSSRGSEQYF	NA	TRBV6-5	TRBJ2-7	NA
TGTGCCAGCAGCTTAAAGCGGGGCTACAATGAGCAGTTCTTC	CASSLKRGYNEQFF	TRBD2	TRBV5-4	TRBJ2-1	many
TGTGCCAGCAGCCCTAAAGGGAGGGACACCGGGGAGCTGTTTTTT	CASSPKGRDTGELFF	TRBD2	TRBV7-2	TRBJ2-2	few
TGTGCCAGCGGCCGGGACAGGGCCTACGAGCAGTACTTC	CASGRDRAYEQYF	TRBD1	TRBV7-2	TRBJ2-7	many
TGTGCCAGCAGCCCCTTGCGGCAGCCGAACACTGAAGCTTTCTTT	CASSPLRQPNTEAFF	NA	TRBV11-2	TRBJ1-1	many
TGCAGCGTTAGCGGGAGCACAGATACGCAGTATTTT	CSVSGSTDTQYF	NA	TRBV29-1	TRBJ2-3	few
TGTGCCATCAGTCTTCTAGCGGAGGGGAGTGTCAATGAGCAGTTCTTC	CAISLLAEGSVNEQFF	TRBD2	TRBV10-3	TRBJ2-1	medium-sized
TGTGCCAGCACCCTCTGGGGAGTAAGCACTGAAGCTTTCTTT	CASTLWGVSTEAFF	NA	TRBV6-2/TRBV6-3	TRBJ1-1	NA
TGTGCCAGCAGTTTATCTCTCGGCCAGGGAGAAGCTTTCTTT	CASSLSLGQGEAFF	NA	TRBV28	TRBJ1-1	NA
TGCAGCGCGAGGGGGCCGTTTAGGGACACTGAAGCTTTCTTT	CSARGPFRDTEAFF	TRBD1	TRBV29-1	TRBJ1-1	NA
TGTGCCAGCAGTGACCCGGACTTTTACACAGATACGCAGTATTTT	CASSDPDFYTDTQYF	NA	TRBV28	TRBJ2-3	few